The 18 T cell receptor beta chains presented below share a single source sample, sequenced in a study of cytomegalovirus exposure and HLA in healthy donors. Primers included in the PCR were 60 Vbeta and 13 Jbeta primers. Repertoires were generated with immunoSEQ multiplex PCR, while TCRdb's copy carries only in-frame clones and drops some. The table shows approximately 150,000 clones, with less than 90% occurring only once. The sequenced material came from PBMCs. The receptors shown here come from a man between 45 and 60 years old in good health and CMV-seropositive.

The V gene is TRBV1, the J gene TRBJ2-5; the DNA was not used to check the table's D call, TRBD1. TRBV1 is described as a pseudogene. The CDR3 is 15 residues long. The CDR3 loop is CTRQLAPFKQETQYF. The CDR3 coding sequence is TGCACCAGACAGCTGGCCCCATTTAAACAAGAGACCCAGTACTTC.

V gene TRBV7-2 combines with J gene TRBJ1-4, with 7 positions matching TRBD1. Unmatched junction bases numbered 6, after V lost 1 base and J lost 7 bases. There are 15 residues in the CDR3. From germline, CDR1 is SGHTA and CDR2 FQGNSA. CDR3 nucleotide sequence: TGTGCCAGCAGCTTAGAGGCAGGGGGAGGTGAAAAACTGTTTTTT. Translated, it gives CASSLEAGGGEKLFF.

The chain recombines TRBV28 with TRBJ2-1; 7 bases align to TRBD2. Per germline, CDR1 MDHEN and CDR2 SYDVKM. The V and J ends lost 5 bases and 4 bases, in that order; junction bases with no gene match: 17. CDR3 size: 18 residues. CDR3 loop: CASSPPPGVRREYNEQFF. The CDR3 DNA reads TGTGCCAGCAGTCCACCCCCGGGCGTTAGGCGGGAGTACAATGAGCAGTTCTTC.

The V and J genes are TRBV7-8 and TRBJ2-3, with 12 bases identical to TRBD2. Looked up from germline, CDR1 is SGHVS and CDR2 is FQNEAQ. CDR3 length: 16 residues. The V gene end was trimmed by 4 bases and the J gene end by 2 bases; junction bases not matched to a gene: 4. The DNA of the CDR3 is TGTGCCAGCAGCTCACGACTAGCGGGGGCCACAGATACGCAGTATTTT. Protein product: CASSSRLAGATDTQYF. The full variable domain, in which reference TRBV7-8 and TRBJ2-3 provide the parts outside the CDR3, is GAGVSQSPRYKVAKRGQDVALRCDPISGHVSLFWYQQALGQGPEFLTYFQNEAQLDKSGLPSDRFFAERPEGSVSTLKIQRTQQEDSAVYLCASSSRLAGATDTQYFGPGTRLTVL.

The genes are TRBV13 and TRBJ2-3, with D unclear. Trimming stripped 0 bases from V and 2 bases from J, with 12 bases between. CDR3 size: 16 residues. Germline CDR1 reads PRHDT; CDR2 reads FYEKMQ (reference sequence). The CDR3 region has the DNA TGTGCCAGCAGCTTAGGAAGAGGAAGAAACACAGATACGCAGTATTTT. This codes for CASSLGRGRNTDTQYF.

This clone has only a few counts. The chain couples TRBV6-5 to TRBJ1-4; D not resolved. The germline V gene has CDR1 MNHEY and CDR2 SVGAGI. The CDR3 is made up of 15 amino acids. V lost 8 bases to trimming and J lost 0 bases, with 13 bases between them. CDR3 residues: CASGRELATNEKLFF. CDR3 coding DNA: TGTGCCAGCGGGAGGGAGTTAGCAACTAATGAAAAACTGTTTTTT.

This chain uses TRBV30 with TRBJ2-3; 7 bases agree with TRBD2. Germline V gives CDR1 GTSNPN, CDR2 SVGIG (reference sequence). The CDR3 spans 15 residues. V lost 2 bases, J lost 3 bases, and 8 bases stayed unmatched. The CDR3 reads CAWSPGLVRTDTQYF. The CDR3 DNA sequence: TGTGCCTGGAGTCCTGGACTAGTCAGGACAGATACGCAGTATTTT. The full variable domain, its missing parts supplied by reference TRBV30 and TRBJ2-3, is SQTIHQWPATLVQPVGSPLSLECTVEGTSNPNLYWYRQAAGRGLQLLFYSVGIGQISSEVPQNLSASRPQDRQFILSSKKLLLSDSGFYLCAWSPGLVRTDTQYFGPGTRLTVL.

CDR3 residues: CASSEAGTLQFF. The CDR3 coding sequence is TGTGCCAGCAGTGAGGCCGGGACTCTCCAGTTCTTC. V gene TRBV6-1 combines with J gene TRBJ2-1; maybe TRBD2 (6 bases). This CDR3 contains 12 residues. V was clipped by 3 bases and J by 13 bases, with 13 bases between them. Germline V CDR1 and CDR2: MNHNS, SASEGT.

The CDR3 sequence: CASSLVSGRAPGYEQYF. In DNA form, the CDR3 reads TGTGCCAGCAGCTTAGTGTCCGGGAGGGCCCCCGGGTACGAGCAGTACTTC. This sequence joins TRBV11-2 and TRBJ2-7; 8 nucleotides line up with TRBD2. After removal of 1 base from V and 4 bases from J, the junction contained 12 bases not matched to a gene. The germline V gene encodes CDR1 SGHAT and CDR2 FQNNGV. CDR3 length: 17 residues.

The rearrangement joins TRBV12-5 to TRBJ2-5; 12 bases align to TRBD1. V lost 5 bases, J lost 5 bases, and 6 bases stayed unmatched. The CDR3 runs 15 residues. The germline V gene encodes CDR1 LGHNT and CDR2 FRNRAP. CDR3 region: CASGLGQGAGETQYF. The DNA for the CDR3 is TGTGCTAGTGGTCTGGGACAGGGGGCCGGGGAGACCCAGTACTTC.

J is TRBJ1-1 and V is TRBV30; 9 bases are a match to TRBD1. This CDR3 has 16 amino acids. Germline V gene data show CDR1 as GTSNPN and CDR2 as SVGIG (reference sequence). V lost 5 bases and J lost 2; bases outside the gene matches: 12. The CDR3 DNA reads as TGTGCCTGGCAATTCGGCAGGGGACAGGGAAACACTGAAGCTTTCTTT. Translated: CAWQFGRGQGNTEAFF.

This chain joins TRBV7-2 and TRBJ1-1, with 7 bases fitting TRBD1. Trimming at V came to 5 bases and at J to 3 bases, leaving 6 bases not matched to a gene. This CDR3 spans 14 amino acids. Germline values: CDR1 SGHTA, CDR2 FQGNSA. The CDR3 sequence: CASSADRYDTEAFF. For the CDR3, the DNA is TGTGCCAGCAGCGCGGACAGGTATGACACTGAAGCTTTCTTT.

The chain joins TRBV18 to TRBJ1-1, with a possible D match to TRBD1 (6 bases). Deletions cut 1 base from V and 3 bases from J, with 15 bases between. The CDR3 spans 16 residues. CDR1 and CDR2 (germline): KGHSH, LQKENI. The CDR3 bases are TGTGCCAGCTCACCACTCATGGGGGCGGAGGACACTGAAGCTTTCTTT. Translation gives CASSPLMGAEDTEAFF.

V usage is TRBV9 and J usage is TRBJ2-1; 9 nucleotides agree with TRBD2. Germline V gene sequence: CDR1 SGDLS, CDR2 YYNGEE. The junction had 9 bases not matched to a gene; V was cut back by 3 bases and J by 8 bases. The CDR3 has 15 residues. The CDR3 loop is CASSALAGVGDEQFF. The CDR3 region has the DNA TGTGCCAGCAGCGCCTTAGCGGGGGTTGGGGATGAGCAGTTCTTC. The complete variable domain, with remaining parts taken from reference TRBV9 and TRBJ2-1, reads DSGVTQTPKHLITATGQRVTLRCSPRSGDLSVYWYQQSLDQGLQFLIQYYNGEERAKGNILERFSAQQFPDLHSELNLSSLELGDSALYFCASSALAGVGDEQFFGPGTRLTVL.

This chain joins TRBV19 and TRBJ1-1, with TRBD1 matching 9 bases. The CDR3 has 17 amino acids. Per the germline V gene, CDR1 is LNHDA and CDR2 is SQIVND (reference sequence). J lost 4 bases, V lost 3 bases, and 12 bases had no gene match. CDR3 sequence: CASSMGGPGQGVTEAFF. The CDR3 region has the DNA TGTGCCAGTAGTATGGGCGGGCCGGGACAGGGTGTCACTGAAGCTTTCTTT.

CDR3 DNA: TGTGCCAGCAGCTCCCTTAGCGGGAGGCCCGCAGATACGCAGTATTTT. Translated, it gives CASSSLSGRPADTQYF. This chain joins TRBV7-2 and TRBJ2-3; TRBD2 aligns across 10 bases. The germline V gene encodes CDR1 SGHTA and CDR2 FQGNSA. The CDR3 has 16 residues. V gave up 4 bases and J gave up 4 bases; unmatched junction bases: 8.

The chain links TRBV4-1 to TRBJ2-3; 9 bases fit TRBD2. Germline CDR1 is MGHRA and CDR2 is YSYEKL. Unmatched junction bases numbered 5, after V lost 4 bases and J lost 3 bases. This CDR3 has 15 amino acids. The CDR3 sequence: CASSPTTSGTDTQYF. CDR3 nucleotides: TGCGCCAGCAGCCCTACGACTAGCGGTACAGATACGCAGTATTTT.

V is TRBV18 and J is TRBJ2-5; 8 nucleotides line up with TRBD1. This CDR3 is 15 amino acids long. With 3 bases clipped from V and 5 bases from J, the junction kept 8 bases outside the gene matches. Germline V CDR1 and CDR2: KGHSH, LQKENI. The CDR3 loop is CASSPNQGAGETQYF. CDR3 nucleotide sequence: TGTGCCAGCTCACCCAACCAGGGGGCTGGGGAGACCCAGTACTTC.